This T cell receptor (beta chain) was recovered during a study of technical replicates of blood from a handful of donors. The CDR3 is 14 amino acids. In germline, CDR1 is SGHRS, CDR2 YFSETQ. V dropped 4 bases and J dropped 2 bases, with 10 bases sitting between them. Generated by immunoSEQ multiplex PCR, the TCRdb table keeps only in-frame clones and is missing some. The sample holds around 92,000 clones, 90% to 97% seen once. This chain uses TRBV5-1 with TRBJ2-1; a weak D match, TRBD1 (6 bases). Sequencing input: T cells isolated from PBMCs. The TCR comes from a human donor in good health. CDR3 bases: TGCGCCAGCAGCCAGACAGGTACCTACAATGAGCAGTTCTTC. It translates to CASSQTGTYNEQFF.